The rows below give T cell receptor beta chains drawn from one sample of a study of blood T cell repertoires in COVID-19. The method was immunoSEQ multiplex PCR; TCRdb's version includes in-frame clones alone and lacks a portion of them. The sample shows 25,000 to 30,000 clones, 72% of them seen only once. Sequencing input: peripheral blood. These TCRs come from a boy aged 2 to 10 with active or convalescent COVID-19. Both conserved end residues are part of each CDR3. Fields, in order: J gene, D gene, clone size, V gene, CDR3 DNA, CDR3 protein. A D gene is named only where the DNA matches it firmly. Size values are once, few and many counts, or a class for expanded clones, and some rows have none.

TRBJ2-1 | . | . | TRBV15 | TGTGCCACTAAAGACACGGAGGTCTACAATGAGCAGTTCTTC | CATKDTEVYNEQFF
TRBJ1-3 | . | few | TRBV10-3 | TGTGCCATCAGTGCCGGACAGGGAAACACCATATATTTT | CAISAGQGNTIYF
TRBJ1-1 | . | . | TRBV9 | TGTGCCAGCAGCGTAGCTCCGGGGGTCACTGAAGCTTTCTTT | CASSVAPGVTEAFF
TRBJ1-1 | . | . | TRBV5-1 | TGCGCCAGCAGCTTGGCCGAGGTCAGCTGGCCTTTGAACACTGAAGCTTTCTTT | CASSLAEVSWPLNTEAFF
TRBJ1-6 | TRBD1 | . | TRBV20-1 | TGCAGTGCGAGTACAACCACAGGGGAGAGTTCACCCCTCCACTTT | CSASTTTGESSPLHF
TRBJ2-5 | . | many | TRBV7-9 | TGTGCCAGCAGCTTAGTTGGGGACAACCAAGAGACCCAGTACTTC | CASSLVGDNQETQYF
TRBJ1-1 | TRBD1 | many | TRBV5-1 | TGCGCCAGCAGCTCGGTATGGGACAGGGAGGCTTTCTTT | CASSSVWDREAFF
TRBJ1-1 | TRBD1 | few | TRBV7-6 | TGTGCCATCGACAGGGGCATGAACACTGAAGCTTTCTTT | CAIDRGMNTEAFF
TRBJ1-2 | . | . | TRBV7-9 | TGTGCCAGCAGCTTAGCCGGGGGGAAAGGCTACACCTTC | CASSLAGGKGYTF
TRBJ2-3 | . | . | TRBV9 | TGTGCCAGCAGCGACCGACAGGAGTGGGGAGATACGCAGTATTTT | CASSDRQEWGDTQYF
TRBJ2-3 | TRBD1 | . | TRBV27 | TGTGCCAGCAGTTTAAGGGGGGTTAGGACAGGGGCCCCCGGGGTCACAGATACGCAGTATTTT | CASSLRGVRTGAPGVTDTQYF
TRBJ1-2 | TRBD1 | once | TRBV11-2 | TGTGCCAGCAGCCTCCTCTCAACACAGGGGGCGCGCGGCTACACCTTC | CASSLLSTQGARGYTF
TRBJ2-3 | . | . | TRBV5-1 | TGCGCCAGCAGCTCTCCTAGCCGGGGGGCCGTGTTTCTCACAGATACGCAGTATTTT | CASSSPSRGAVFLTDTQYF
TRBJ2-1 | . | . | TRBV2 | TGTGCCAGCAGTACCGACTTCTCTGAGCAGTTCTTC | CASSTDFSEQFF
TRBJ2-1 | . | many | TRBV6-4 | TGTGCCAGCAGACAAGACAGGAGCTCCTACAATGAGCAGTTCTTC | CASRQDRSSYNEQFF
TRBJ2-1 | TRBD1 | . | TRBV28 | TGTGCCAGCAGTTTCGGTCCGGGGACAGTCTACAATGAGCAGTTCTTC | CASSFGPGTVYNEQFF
TRBJ1-2 | . | . | TRBV6-1 | TGTGCCAGCAGTGAAGCGGGGAGCGGGGTCTGGGGCTACACCTTC | CASSEAGSGVWGYTF
TRBJ2-1 | . | . | TRBV4-3 | TGCGCCAGCAGCCGGCTAGGAGGGGTTGAGCAGTTCTTC | CASSRLGGVEQFF
TRBJ2-7 | TRBD2 | . | TRBV28 | TGTGCCAGCGGGAAGAATAGCGGGAGGGCTTACGAGCAGTACTTC | CASGKNSGRAYEQYF
TRBJ1-3 | TRBD1 | . | TRBV15 | TGTGCCACCAGCCTCCAGGGGGAAAGGGACAGTTCTGGAAACACCATATATTTT | CATSLQGERDSSGNTIYF
TRBJ1-1 | . | few | TRBV7-8 | TGTGCCAGCAGCCCCTACAGACATGAAGCTTTCTTT | CASSPYRHEAFF
TRBJ2-7 | TRBD2 | . | TRBV7-2 | TGTGCCAGCAGCCGGGCTAGCGGGAGTTACGAGCAGTACTTC | CASSRASGSYEQYF
TRBJ1-6 | . | once | TRBV3-1/TRBV3-2 | TGTGCCAGCAGCCTCAGACAGGCGATTGGCAATTCACCCCTCCACTTT | CASSLRQAIGNSPLHF
TRBJ2-3 | . | . | TRBV13 | TGTGCCAGCAGCGTTCAGCAGCGGGCTGTGACAGATACGCAGTATTTT | CASSVQQRAVTDTQYF
TRBJ2-3 | TRBD2 | . | TRBV4-1 | TGCGCCAGCAGCCGGTATCTAGCGGGAGGCTACACAGATACGCAGTATTTT | CASSRYLAGGYTDTQYF
TRBJ2-5 | . | . | TRBV12-3/TRBV12-4 | TGTGCCAGCAGGAGAGCGGTCCTAGAGACCCAGTACTTC | CASRRAVLETQYF
TRBJ2-7 | TRBD1 | . | TRBV30 | TGTGCCTGGACAGGACAGGGAACCTACGAGCAGTACTTC | CAWTGQGTYEQYF
TRBJ2-3 | TRBD1 | . | TRBV15 | TGTGCCACCAGGGAAATTTTCGCGGCGGGACAGGACGCAGATACGCAGTATTTT | CATREIFAAGQDADTQYF
TRBJ1-4 | . | . | TRBV7-9 | TGTGCCAGCAGTACACCCACCGGGGATGAAAAACTGTTTTTT | CASSTPTGDEKLFF
TRBJ1-5 | TRBD1 | . | TRBV2 | TGTGCCAGCAGAGGACAGGGAAATAATCAGCCCCAGCATTTT | CASRGQGNNQPQHF
TRBJ2-5 | . | . | TRBV9 | TGTGCCAGCAAGAGGGGGGAGGGTAAAGAGACCCAGTACTTC | CASKRGEGKETQYF
TRBJ2-3 | TRBD2 | medium-sized | TRBV24-1 | TGTGCCACCAGTGATTTGTCGGCGGGAGGGCTGTCAGATACGCAGTATTTT | CATSDLSAGGLSDTQYF
TRBJ2-7 | TRBD1 | . | TRBV25-1 | TGTGCCAGCAGTGTCGGACAGGGGCGACTCCCCTACGAGCAGTACTTC | CASSVGQGRLPYEQYF
TRBJ1-5 | . | . | TRBV18 | TGTGCCAGCTCACAAGACACTTATCAGCCCCAGCATTTT | CASSQDTYQPQHF
TRBJ2-1 | . | . | TRBV27 | TGTGCCAGCAGTTTCAGGGTGGGGTCCTACAATGAGCAGTTCTTC | CASSFRVGSYNEQFF
TRBJ2-2 | TRBD1 | . | TRBV18 | TGTGCCAGCTCACGAGGGACAGGGAACACCGGGGAGCTGTTTTTT | CASSRGTGNTGELFF
TRBJ1-5 | . | . | TRBV6-5 | TGTGCCAGCAGTCCCCTTATCGATCAGCCCCAGCATTTT | CASSPLIDQPQHF
TRBJ1-2 | . | . | TRBV19 | TGTGCCAGTTCCCGGGGTTATGGCTACACCTTC | CASSRGYGYTF
TRBJ1-2 | . | . | TRBV6-1 | TGTGCCAGCAGTGATTGGGCGGGTAACGGCTACACCTTC | CASSDWAGNGYTF
TRBJ2-5 | . | . | TRBV11-1 | TGTGCCAGCTCTTCCACCCCGCGGGACGGACAAGAGACCCAGTACTTC | CASSSTPRDGQETQYF
TRBJ2-2 | TRBD1 | . | TRBV11-2 | TGTGCCAGCAGCTTAGGACAGGGTCGATCCGGGGAGCTGTTTTTT | CASSLGQGRSGELFF
TRBJ1-4 | TRBD1 | . | TRBV2 | TGTGCCAGCAGTGAACGGACAGGTATCGTTAATGAAAAACTGTTTTTT | CASSERTGIVNEKLFF
TRBJ2-1 | TRBD2 | . | TRBV6-1 | TGTGCCAGCAGTGTTCTCAAACTAGCGGGAGTCGACAATGAGCAGTTCTTC | CASSVLKLAGVDNEQFF
TRBJ1-2 | . | . | TRBV5-5 | TGTGCCAGCAGCTTGACGGTAGGGGGCTATGGCTACACCTTC | CASSLTVGGYGYTF
TRBJ2-1 | . | . | TRBV9 | TGTGCCAGCAGCGCCCCTCCTCCGTCGGGGGTTAGGGTTGGTGAGCAGTTCTTC | CASSAPPPSGVRVGEQFF
TRBJ2-1 | TRBD2 | . | TRBV4-1 | TGCGCCAGCAGCCATGGACTAGCGGGCCAAAGCTCCTACAATGAGCAGTTCTTC | CASSHGLAGQSSYNEQFF
TRBJ1-5 | TRBD1 | few | TRBV28 | TGTGCCAGCAGTCCTTCCCGGGACAGGGCACATCAGCCCCAGCATTTT | CASSPSRDRAHQPQHF
TRBJ1-2 | . | once | TRBV11-2 | TGTGCCAGCGGTTCACTCGTTCCAGACAGCTTCTATGGCTACACCTTC | CASGSLVPDSFYGYTF
TRBJ1-4 | . | . | TRBV18 | TGTGCCAGCTCACCCACCCCCGGGTCTGGGGAAAAACTGTTTTTT | CASSPTPGSGEKLFF
TRBJ1-5 | . | . | TRBV19 | TGTGCCAGTAGTATAAGGTCCGTCCCCGAGGCCCAGCATTTT | CASSIRSVPEAQHF